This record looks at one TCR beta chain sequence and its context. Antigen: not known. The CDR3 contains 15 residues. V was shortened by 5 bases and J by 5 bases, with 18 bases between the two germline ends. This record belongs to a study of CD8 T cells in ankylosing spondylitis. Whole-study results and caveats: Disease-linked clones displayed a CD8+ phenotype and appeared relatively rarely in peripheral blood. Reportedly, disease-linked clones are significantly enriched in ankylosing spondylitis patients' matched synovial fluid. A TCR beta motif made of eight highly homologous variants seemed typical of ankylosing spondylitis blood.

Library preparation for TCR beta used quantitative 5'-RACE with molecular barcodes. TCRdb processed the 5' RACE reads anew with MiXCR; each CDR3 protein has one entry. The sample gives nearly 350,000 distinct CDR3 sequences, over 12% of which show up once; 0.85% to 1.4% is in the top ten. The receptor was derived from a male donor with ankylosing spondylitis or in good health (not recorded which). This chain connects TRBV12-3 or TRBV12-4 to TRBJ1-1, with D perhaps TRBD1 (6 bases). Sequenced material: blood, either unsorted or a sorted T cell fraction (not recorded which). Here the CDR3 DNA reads TGTGCCAGCAGTGACGGACAGATCCTGAGTACTGAAGCTTTCTTT. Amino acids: CASSDGQILSTEAFF.